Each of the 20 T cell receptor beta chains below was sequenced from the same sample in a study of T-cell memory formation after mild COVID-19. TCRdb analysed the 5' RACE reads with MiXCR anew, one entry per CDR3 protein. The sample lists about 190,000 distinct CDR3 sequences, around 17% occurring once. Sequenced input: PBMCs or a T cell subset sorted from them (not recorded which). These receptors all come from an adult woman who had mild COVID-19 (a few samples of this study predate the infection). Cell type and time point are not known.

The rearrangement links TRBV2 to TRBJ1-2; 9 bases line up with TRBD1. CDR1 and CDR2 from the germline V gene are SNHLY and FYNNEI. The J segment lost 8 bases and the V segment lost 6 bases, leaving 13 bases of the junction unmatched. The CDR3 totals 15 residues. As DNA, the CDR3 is TGTGCCAGCAGGAGAGGGACAGGGAGAACGGGGGGCTACACCTTC. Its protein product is CASRRGTGRTGGYTF.

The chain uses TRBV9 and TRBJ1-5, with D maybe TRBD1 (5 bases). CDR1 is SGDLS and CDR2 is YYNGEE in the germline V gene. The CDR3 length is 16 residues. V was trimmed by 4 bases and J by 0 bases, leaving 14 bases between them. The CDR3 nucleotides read TGTGCCAGCAGCCTACGGCGGGACTTTAGCAATCAGCCCCAGCATTTT. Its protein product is CASSLRRDFSNQPQHF.

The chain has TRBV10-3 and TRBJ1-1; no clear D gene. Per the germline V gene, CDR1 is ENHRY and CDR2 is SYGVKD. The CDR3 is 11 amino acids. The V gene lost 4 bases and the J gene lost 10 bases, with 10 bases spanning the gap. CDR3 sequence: CAISGGRGAFF. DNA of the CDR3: TGTGCCATCAGTGGTGGCCGAGGAGCTTTCTTT.

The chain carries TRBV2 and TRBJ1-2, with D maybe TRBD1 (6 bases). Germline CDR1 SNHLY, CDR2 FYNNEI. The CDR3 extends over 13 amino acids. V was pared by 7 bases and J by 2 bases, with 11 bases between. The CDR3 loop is CASKGGRNYGYTF. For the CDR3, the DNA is TGTGCCAGCAAGGGGGGTCGGAACTATGGCTACACCTTC.

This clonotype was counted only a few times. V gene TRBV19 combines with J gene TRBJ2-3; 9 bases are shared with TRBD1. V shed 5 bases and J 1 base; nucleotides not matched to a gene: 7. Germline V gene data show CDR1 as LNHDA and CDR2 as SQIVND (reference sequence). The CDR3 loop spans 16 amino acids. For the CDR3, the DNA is TGTGCCAGTAGTCCCGACAGGGGGAAGGGCACAGATACGCAGTATTTT. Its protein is CASSPDRGKGTDTQYF.

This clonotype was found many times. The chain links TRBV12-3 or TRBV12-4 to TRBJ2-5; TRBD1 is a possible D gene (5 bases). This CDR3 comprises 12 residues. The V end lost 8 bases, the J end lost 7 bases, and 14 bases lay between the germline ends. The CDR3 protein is CASSGPGGTQYF. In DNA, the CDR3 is TGTGCCAGCTCAGGGCCGGGCGGGACCCAGTACTTC.

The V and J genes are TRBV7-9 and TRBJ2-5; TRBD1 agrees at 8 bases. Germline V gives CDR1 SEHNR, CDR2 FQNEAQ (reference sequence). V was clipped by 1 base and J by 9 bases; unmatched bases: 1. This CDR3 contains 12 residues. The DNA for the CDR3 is TGTGCCAGCAGCTTAGGACAGGGGTCCCAGTACTTC. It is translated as CASSLGQGSQYF.

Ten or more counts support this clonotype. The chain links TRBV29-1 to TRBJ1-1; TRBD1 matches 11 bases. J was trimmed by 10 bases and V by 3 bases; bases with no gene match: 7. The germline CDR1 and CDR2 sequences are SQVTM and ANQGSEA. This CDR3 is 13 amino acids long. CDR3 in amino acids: CSVDPGQGGRAFF. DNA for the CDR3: TGCAGCGTTGACCCGGGACAGGGGGGGAGAGCTTTCTTT.

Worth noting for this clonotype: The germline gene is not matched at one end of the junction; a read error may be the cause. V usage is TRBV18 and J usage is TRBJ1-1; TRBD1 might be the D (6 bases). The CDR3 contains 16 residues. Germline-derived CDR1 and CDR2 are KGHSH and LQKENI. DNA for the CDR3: TGTGCCGGCTCACAACAGGGTTTGGGCATGAACACTGAAGCTTTCTTT. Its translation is CAGSQQGLGMNTEAFF.

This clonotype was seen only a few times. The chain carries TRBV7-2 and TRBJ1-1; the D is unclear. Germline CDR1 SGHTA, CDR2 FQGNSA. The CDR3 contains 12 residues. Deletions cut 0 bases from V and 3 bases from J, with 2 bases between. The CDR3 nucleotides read TGTGCCAGCAGCTTAGCCTACACTGAAGCTTTCTTT. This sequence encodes CASSLAYTEAFF.

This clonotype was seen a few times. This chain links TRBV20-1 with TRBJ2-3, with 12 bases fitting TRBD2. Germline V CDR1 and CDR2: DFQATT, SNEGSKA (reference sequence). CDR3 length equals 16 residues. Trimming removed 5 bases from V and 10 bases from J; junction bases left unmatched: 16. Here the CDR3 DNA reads TGCAGTGCTGCCCGTTCACTAGCGGGGGGTCCCTCCGCGCAGTATTTT. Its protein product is CSAARSLAGGPSAQYF.

The chain's CDR3 is CASKQAVYGYTF. Written as DNA, the CDR3 is TGTGCCAGCAAGCAGGCGGTCTATGGCTACACCTTC. The chain employs TRBV6-5 and TRBJ1-2, with unresolved D. The V end lost 7 bases, the J end lost 4 bases, and 10 bases lay between the germline ends. The CDR3 contains 12 residues. The germline gives CDR1 MNHEY, CDR2 SVGAGI.

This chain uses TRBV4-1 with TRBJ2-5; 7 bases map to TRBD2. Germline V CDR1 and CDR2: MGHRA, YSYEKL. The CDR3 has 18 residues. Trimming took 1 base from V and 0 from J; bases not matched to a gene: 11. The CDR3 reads CASSQAPGRAGDQETQYF. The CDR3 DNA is TGCGCCAGCAGCCAAGCCCCAGGGCGGGCGGGGGACCAAGAGACCCAGTACTTC.

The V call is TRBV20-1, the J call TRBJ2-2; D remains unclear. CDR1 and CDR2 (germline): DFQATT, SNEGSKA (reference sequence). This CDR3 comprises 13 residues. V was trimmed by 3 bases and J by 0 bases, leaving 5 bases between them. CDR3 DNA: TGCAGTGCTAGGAATCCGAACACCGGGGAGCTGTTTTTT. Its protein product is CSARNPNTGELFF.

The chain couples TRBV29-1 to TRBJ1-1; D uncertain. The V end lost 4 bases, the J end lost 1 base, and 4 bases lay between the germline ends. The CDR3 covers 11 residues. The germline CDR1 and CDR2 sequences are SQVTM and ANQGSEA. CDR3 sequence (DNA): TGCAGCGTTGGCGCGAACACTGAAGCTTTCTTT. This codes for CSVGANTEAFF.

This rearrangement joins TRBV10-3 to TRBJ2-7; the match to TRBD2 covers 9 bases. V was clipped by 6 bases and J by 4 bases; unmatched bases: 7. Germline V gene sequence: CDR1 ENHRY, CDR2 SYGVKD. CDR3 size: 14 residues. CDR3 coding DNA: TGTGCCATCAGCTCTTTAGCGGGGGCGTACGAGCAGTACTTC. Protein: CAISSLAGAYEQYF.

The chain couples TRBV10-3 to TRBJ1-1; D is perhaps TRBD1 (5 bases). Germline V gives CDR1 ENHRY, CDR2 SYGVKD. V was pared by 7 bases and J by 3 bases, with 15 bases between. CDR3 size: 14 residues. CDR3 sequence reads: CAIKMAGQDTEAFF. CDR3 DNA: TGTGCCATCAAAATGGCAGGGCAGGACACTGAAGCTTTCTTT.

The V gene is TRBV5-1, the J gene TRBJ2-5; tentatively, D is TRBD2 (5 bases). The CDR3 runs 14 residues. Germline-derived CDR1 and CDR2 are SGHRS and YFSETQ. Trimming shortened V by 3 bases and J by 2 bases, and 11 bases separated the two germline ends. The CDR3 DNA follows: TGCGCCAGCAGCTGGGGAAGAGGGCAAGAGACCCAGTACTTC. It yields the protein CASSWGRGQETQYF.

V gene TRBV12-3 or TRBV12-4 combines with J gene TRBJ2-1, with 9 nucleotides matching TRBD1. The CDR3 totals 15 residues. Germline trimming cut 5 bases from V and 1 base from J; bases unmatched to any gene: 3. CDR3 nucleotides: TGTGCCAGCAGTGAACAGGGGGCGTCCTACAATGAGCAGTTCTTC. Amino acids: CASSEQGASYNEQFF.

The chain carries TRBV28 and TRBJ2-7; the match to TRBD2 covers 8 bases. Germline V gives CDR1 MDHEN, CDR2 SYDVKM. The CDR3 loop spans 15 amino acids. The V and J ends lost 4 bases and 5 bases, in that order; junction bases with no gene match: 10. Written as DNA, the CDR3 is TGTGCCAGCAGTTCAAGCGGGGGACCCCCCAACGAGCAGTACTTC. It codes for CASSSSGGPPNEQYF.